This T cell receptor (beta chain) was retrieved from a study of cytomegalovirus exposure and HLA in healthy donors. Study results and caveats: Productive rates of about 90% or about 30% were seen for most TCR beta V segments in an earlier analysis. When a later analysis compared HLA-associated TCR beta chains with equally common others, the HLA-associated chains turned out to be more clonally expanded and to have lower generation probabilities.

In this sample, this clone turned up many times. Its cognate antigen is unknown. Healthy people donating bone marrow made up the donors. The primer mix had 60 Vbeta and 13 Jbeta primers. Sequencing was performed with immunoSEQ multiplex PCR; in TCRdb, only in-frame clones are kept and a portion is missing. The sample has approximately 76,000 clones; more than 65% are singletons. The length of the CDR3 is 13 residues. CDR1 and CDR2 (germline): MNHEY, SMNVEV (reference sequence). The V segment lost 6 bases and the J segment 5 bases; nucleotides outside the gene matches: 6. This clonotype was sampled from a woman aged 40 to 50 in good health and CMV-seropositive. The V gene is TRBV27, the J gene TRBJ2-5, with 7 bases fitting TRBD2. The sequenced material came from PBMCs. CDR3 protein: CASRGGGWETQYF. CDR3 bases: TGTGCCAGCAGGGGCGGGGGTTGGGAGACCCAGTACTTC.